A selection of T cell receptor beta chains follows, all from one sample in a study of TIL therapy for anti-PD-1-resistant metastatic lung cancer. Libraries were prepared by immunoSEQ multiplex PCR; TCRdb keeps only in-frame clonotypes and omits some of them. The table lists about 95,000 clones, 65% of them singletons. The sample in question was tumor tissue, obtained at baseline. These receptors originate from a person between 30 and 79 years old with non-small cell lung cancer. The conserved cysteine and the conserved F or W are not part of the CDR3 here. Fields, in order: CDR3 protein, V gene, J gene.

CDR3 protein: ASSLDNGYEQY; V gene: TRBV11-3; J gene: TRBJ2-7
CDR3 protein: ASVRGDTDTQY; V gene: TRBV10-2; J gene: TRBJ2-3
CDR3 protein: ASSLIRRGAPYEQY; V gene: TRBV27; J gene: TRBJ2-7
CDR3 protein: ASSIGYRGKTENQPQH; V gene: TRBV19; J gene: TRBJ1-5
CDR3 protein: ASSEGSGRGGTQY; V gene: TRBV6-4; J gene: TRBJ2-3
CDR3 protein: ASSLDQGAGEKLF; V gene: TRBV5-1; J gene: TRBJ1-4
CDR3 protein: AWSVQGWYQPQH; V gene: TRBV30; J gene: TRBJ1-5
CDR3 protein: ASSGGQGVGNEQY; V gene: TRBV5-5; J gene: TRBJ2-7
CDR3 protein: ATSSWRGAVYEQY; V gene: TRBV15; J gene: TRBJ2-7
CDR3 protein: ASREGATHSPLH; V gene: TRBV7-9; J gene: TRBJ1-6
CDR3 protein: ASSTPGQGSYEQY; V gene: TRBV6-5; J gene: TRBJ2-7
CDR3 protein: ASSLAVSTDTQY; V gene: TRBV5-1; J gene: TRBJ2-3
CDR3 protein: ASSLLGTGMKETQY; V gene: TRBV28; J gene: TRBJ2-5
CDR3 protein: ASSRPGQGETEAF; V gene: TRBV6-5; J gene: TRBJ1-1
CDR3 protein: ASSQNSFSNEQF; V gene: TRBV3-1/TRBV3-2; J gene: TRBJ2-1
CDR3 protein: ASSTLKFYEQY; V gene: TRBV7-3; J gene: TRBJ2-7
CDR3 protein: ATSGGLADEQY; V gene: TRBV15; J gene: TRBJ2-7
CDR3 protein: ASTFSGSASYNEQF; V gene: TRBV6-5; J gene: TRBJ2-1
CDR3 protein: AVRTSGTYNEQF; V gene: TRBV2; J gene: TRBJ2-1
CDR3 protein: ASSARGDTEAF; V gene: TRBV19; J gene: TRBJ1-1
CDR3 protein: ASRPPAGEQY; V gene: TRBV5-5; J gene: TRBJ2-7
CDR3 protein: ASSPGQSPLH; V gene: TRBV6-5; J gene: TRBJ1-6
CDR3 protein: AWSRTSGRASEQF; V gene: TRBV30; J gene: TRBJ2-1
CDR3 protein: ASSKGQGGDTQY; V gene: TRBV19; J gene: TRBJ2-3
CDR3 protein: ASSAGQGSEAF; V gene: TRBV3-1/TRBV3-2; J gene: TRBJ1-1
CDR3 protein: ASSLRDRDQAF; V gene: TRBV7-2; J gene: TRBJ1-1
CDR3 protein: ASSLASATYNEQF; V gene: TRBV7-2; J gene: TRBJ2-1
CDR3 protein: ASSPQTSYGELF; V gene: TRBV7-3; J gene: TRBJ2-2
CDR3 protein: ATQGLAGVSSYEQY; V gene: TRBV10-3; J gene: TRBJ2-7
CDR3 protein: ASSVASGRGGATQY; V gene: TRBV9; J gene: TRBJ2-3
CDR3 protein: ASSLMGGANVLT; V gene: TRBV6-5; J gene: TRBJ2-6
CDR3 protein: ASSEGTLGKTQY; V gene: TRBV2; J gene: TRBJ2-5
CDR3 protein: ASSDYVNTEAF; V gene: TRBV6-4; J gene: TRBJ1-1
CDR3 protein: ASRGQGGIYYEQY; V gene: TRBV6-5; J gene: TRBJ2-7
CDR3 protein: ASSLARVLGSYEQY; V gene: TRBV7-8; J gene: TRBJ2-7
CDR3 protein: ASSIDGTIQPQH; V gene: TRBV19; J gene: TRBJ1-5